This entry is about one TCR beta chain. What it recognizes is unknown. The data were produced by immunoSEQ multiplex PCR, yet TCRdb's version contains in-frame clones alone and is incomplete. The sample contains roughly 110,000 clones, about 91% of which appear only once. The sample belongs to a study of graft-versus-host responses after intestinal transplantation. Looking at the study overall: Among the recipients, all got anti-thymocyte globulin induction and then tacrolimus and steroids for roughly three years.

General study results and limits: Present in recipient marrow, GvH clones included some that appeared first in ileum or blood.

The specimen was unstimulated CD4+ T cells sorted from spleen or lymph node cells, collected before transplant. This clonotype originated in a human donor who was the organ donor for an intestinal transplant.

CDR3 in DNA: TGTGCCAGCAGCTTGGGCGGGGCCAACGTCCTGACTTTC. Translated: CASSLGGANVLTF. V gene TRBV7-9 combines with J gene TRBJ2-6, with unresolved D. This CDR3 has 13 residues. The V end was cut by 3 bases, the J end by 4 bases, with 4 bases between. The germline gives CDR1 SEHNR, CDR2 FQNEAQ (reference sequence).